What follows is one TCR beta chain and its context. Its binding antigen is unknown. Qualities for individual bases were not recorded, and no much larger clone is one base off. The source of the sample is a study of T cell repertoires in cytomegalovirus infection (dated by TCRdb to between 2018 and 2020). About the full investigation: The HLA type of each donor mattered for the analysis, because public TCR beta signatures pointed to carriage of CMV infection along with the matching HLA type. On the study overall, not on this receptor specifically: Carriers of CMV infection plus the relevant HLA type were discriminated by the cumulative frequency of public TCR beta family members in the study cohort and in an independent roughly 350-donor cohort. The ex vivo response was dominated by HLA-C-restricted CMV-specific TCR beta clonotypes, which also provided the single most frequent clonotype in two of eight donors.

The instrument given in TCRdb is Illumina HiSeq 1500. Starting from the raw public reads, TCRdb applied fastp trimming at Q25, assembled clones with MiXCR and retained in-frame beta chains. Rows with a matching CDR3 protein are joined into one entry that keeps the most common DNA and genes. This sample holds 150,000 to 200,000 distinct CDR3 sequences; roughly an eighth were observed only once. Of the sample, roughly 30% is held by the ten largest clones. CDR1 and CDR2 (MNHEY, SVGAGI) derive from the germline V gene. Taken from cysteine to phenylalanine, the CDR3 has 17 residues. Just CDR3 DNA is preserved here, 51 bases in frame from base 1. Trimming takes 2 bases from V and 4 bases from J, and the germline ends sit 20 bases apart.

The V gene is TRBV6-5 and the J gene is TRBJ1-2, and possibly TRBD1, on 6 matching bases. Sequences were obtained from PBMCs. This TCR was recovered from a human donor in good health (CMV status not recorded). Some clones in this sample may be carry-over from other donors' samples. The nucleotide sequence is TGTGCCAGCAGTTACCGCATAGGGCAGGGGCATGTCTATGGCTACACCTTC. The translation is CASSYRIGQGHVYGYTF.